Listed below are T cell receptor beta chains from one sample, sequenced in a study of T-cell reconstitution after alpha-beta-depleted transplantation in children. MiXCR was run by TCRdb on the PCR reads, yielding one entry per CDR3 protein. The table lists approximately 640,000 distinct CDR3 sequences, approximately 17% of them singletons, with approximately 1% in the top ten. The sample in question was PBMCs from the stem cell graft donor, obtained from the stem cell graft. Receptors were obtained from a human donor who donated a stem cell graft to a child with acute myeloid leukemia. Both conserved end residues are part of each CDR3. A D gene is named only where the DNA matches it firmly. Only some rows state a clone size, as once, few, many or a class for expanded clones.

>TRBV7-8|NA|TRBJ2-1|few
TGTGCCAGCAGCTTAGGCCCCTTGAGCTCCTACAATGAGCAGTTCTTC
CASSLGPLSSYNEQFF
>TRBV20-1|TRBD1|TRBJ1-6|many
TGCAGTGCTGGACAGGGAGGGAGTAATTCACCCCTCCACTTT
CSAGQGGSNSPLHF
>TRBV29-1|TRBD2|TRBJ2-1|NA
TGCAGCGTTGGTCCAGCGGGGGAAAATGAGCAGTTCTTC
CSVGPAGENEQFF
>TRBV11-2|NA|TRBJ1-5|NA
TGTGCCAGCAGCTTTGACCGAGGTCAGCCCCAGCATTTT
CASSFDRGQPQHF
>TRBV7-9|NA|TRBJ2-7|few
TGTGCCAGCACGAAGGCTTCCTACGAGCAGTACTTC
CASTKASYEQYF
>TRBV20-1|NA|TRBJ2-5|NA
TGCAGTGCTAGAGTTGGTGGGAGTCGCCAAGAGACCCAGTACTTC
CSARVGGSRQETQYF
>TRBV6-1|NA|TRBJ1-5|many
TGTGCCAGCAGTGAAGGACAGTATAGCAATCAGCCCCAGCATTTT
CASSEGQYSNQPQHF
>TRBV7-2|NA|TRBJ2-4|few
TGTGCCAGCAGCTTTGGACAGATAGCCAAAAACATTCAGTACTTC
CASSFGQIAKNIQYF
>TRBV6-4|NA|TRBJ1-1|many
TGTGCCAGCAGTGACGGAGGAAGCGCTTTCTTT
CASSDGGSAFF
>TRBV10-3|TRBD2|TRBJ2-5|NA
TGTGCCAGCTCCGGGACTAGCGATATAAAGACCCAGTACTTC
CASSGTSDIKTQYF
>TRBV7-2|NA|TRBJ1-5|many
TGTGCCAGCAGCTTAGCTCGAGATAGCAATCAGCCCCAGCATTTT
CASSLARDSNQPQHF
>TRBV20-1|NA|TRBJ1-2|NA
TGCAGTGCTAGAGGCACTGGCTACACCTTC
CSARGTGYTF
>TRBV7-2|NA|TRBJ2-3|many
TGTGCCAGCAGCTTCATAGGAGATACGCAGTATTTT
CASSFIGDTQYF
>TRBV5-1|NA|TRBJ2-7|NA
TGCGCCAGCAACCTGGGGGGAGACGAGCAGTACTTC
CASNLGGDEQYF
>TRBV5-1|TRBD2|TRBJ2-1|NA
TGCGCCAGCAGCCTCCTTGGGGGGGGTCAATACAATGAGCAGTTCTTC
CASSLLGGGQYNEQFF
>TRBV12-3/TRBV12-4|NA|TRBJ1-6|few
TGTGCCAGCAGTGTTCAATCGGGGGGGCCCTATAATTCACCCCTCCACTTT
CASSVQSGGPYNSPLHF